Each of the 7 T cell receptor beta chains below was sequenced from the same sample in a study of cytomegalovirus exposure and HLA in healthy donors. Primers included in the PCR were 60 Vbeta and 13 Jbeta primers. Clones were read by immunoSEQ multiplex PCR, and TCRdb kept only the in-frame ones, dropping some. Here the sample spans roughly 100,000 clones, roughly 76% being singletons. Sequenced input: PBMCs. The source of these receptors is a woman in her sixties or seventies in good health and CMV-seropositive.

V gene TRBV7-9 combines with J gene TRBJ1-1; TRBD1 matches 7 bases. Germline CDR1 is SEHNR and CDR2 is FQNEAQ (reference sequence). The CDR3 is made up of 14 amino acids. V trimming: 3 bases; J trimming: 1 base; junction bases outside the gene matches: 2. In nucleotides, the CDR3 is TGTGCCAGCAGCTTCGGGACAGCGAACACTGAAGCTTTCTTT. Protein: CASSFGTANTEAFF. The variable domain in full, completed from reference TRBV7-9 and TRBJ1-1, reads DTGVSQNPRHKITKRGQNVTFRCDPISEHNRLYWYRQTLGQGPEFLTYFQNEAQLEKSRLLSDRFSAERPKGSFSTLEIQRTEQGDSAMYLCASSFGTANTEAFFGQGTRLTVV.

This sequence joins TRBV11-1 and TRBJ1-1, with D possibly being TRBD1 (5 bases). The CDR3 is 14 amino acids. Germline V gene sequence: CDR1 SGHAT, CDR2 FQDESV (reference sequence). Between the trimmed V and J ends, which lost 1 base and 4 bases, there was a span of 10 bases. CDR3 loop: CASSLDTGVTEAFF. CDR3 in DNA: TGTGCCAGCAGCTTAGATACAGGAGTCACTGAAGCTTTCTTT.

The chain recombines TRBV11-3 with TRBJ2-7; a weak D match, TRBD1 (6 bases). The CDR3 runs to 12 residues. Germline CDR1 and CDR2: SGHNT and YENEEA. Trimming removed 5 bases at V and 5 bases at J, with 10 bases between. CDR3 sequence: CASSKQGHEQYF. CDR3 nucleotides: TGTGCCAGCAGCAAACAGGGCCACGAGCAGTACTTC.

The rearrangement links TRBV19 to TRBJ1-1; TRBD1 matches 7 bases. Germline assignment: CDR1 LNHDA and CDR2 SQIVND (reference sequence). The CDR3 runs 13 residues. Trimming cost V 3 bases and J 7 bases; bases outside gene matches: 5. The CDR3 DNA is TGTGCCAGTAGTATCAGACAGGGCGATGAAGCTTTCTTT. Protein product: CASSIRQGDEAFF.

CDR3 loop: CASSPTGVNTEAFF. CDR3 coding DNA: TGTGCCAGCAGCCCCACGGGAGTGAACACTGAAGCTTTCTTT. The V call is TRBV14, the J call TRBJ1-1; D gene unclear. This CDR3 is built from 14 residues. CDR1 is SGHDN and CDR2 is FVKESK in the germline V gene. Trimming left V 4 bases short and J 0 bases short, with 9 bases between. Full variable domain (rest looked up from reference TRBV14 and TRBJ1-1): EAGVTQFPSHSVIEKGQTVTLRCDPISGHDNLYWYRRVMGKEIKFLLHFVKESKQDESGMPNNRFLAERTGGTYSTLKVQPAELEDSGVYFCASSPTGVNTEAFFGQGTRLTVV.

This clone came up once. The CDR3 sequence is CASSENPGLAANIQYF. The CDR3 DNA is TGTGCCAGCAGCGAAAATCCGGGACTAGCGGCAAACATTCAGTACTTC. The chain employs TRBV7-3 and TRBJ2-4; 11 nucleotides align to TRBD2. The CDR3 contains 16 residues. Germline loops: CDR1 SGHTA, CDR2 FQGTGA. Unmatched junction bases numbered 9, after V lost 5 bases and J lost 6 bases.

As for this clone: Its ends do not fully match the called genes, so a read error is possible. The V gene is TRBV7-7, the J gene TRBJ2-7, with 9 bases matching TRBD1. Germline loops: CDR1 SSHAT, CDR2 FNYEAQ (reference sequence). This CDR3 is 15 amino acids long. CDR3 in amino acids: CASSLGTGISYEQYF. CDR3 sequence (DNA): TGTGCTAGCAGCTTAGGGACAGGGATATCCTACGAGCAGTACTTC.